Only one count was recorded for the clone carrying this TCR beta chain. This sample is part of a study of blood T cell repertoires in COVID-19. For the study at large: The United States, Italy and Spain supplied acute and convalescent COVID-19 samples. T cells, B-cell-depleted T cells, or PBMCs provided the cDNA or gDNA that served as material.

The CDR3 runs 15 residues. CDR1 is MNHEY and CDR2 is SVGAGI in the germline V gene. After removal of 6 bases from V and 4 bases from J, the junction contained 7 bases not matched to a gene. Study processing details: Amplification with reference gene primers provided the estimates of nucleated cell counts. Assay used: immunoSEQ multiplex PCR; TCRdb lists only in-frame clones, some missing. The V and J calls and clone size are taken from that table; D and trimming were inferred from the DNA. Of about 140,000 clones listed, 75% to 90% are singletons. The chain has TRBV6-5 and TRBJ1-3; 9 positions match TRBD1. The receptor comes from a woman over 75 with acute or convalescent COVID-19. The sequenced material came from peripheral blood. The chain's CDR3 is CASSSQGAGGNTIYF. The CDR3 DNA reads as TGTGCCAGCAGCTCACAGGGGGCTGGCGGAAACACCATATATTTT.